These T cell receptor beta chains were read from a single sample in a study of blood T cell repertoires in COVID-19. Repertoires were generated with immunoSEQ multiplex PCR, while TCRdb's copy carries only in-frame clones and drops some. The repertoire includes 110,000 or so clones, approximately 78% of them detected once, and 15% sits in the top ten. Sequencing was done on a sample of peripheral blood. These TCRs come from a woman older than 75 with acute or convalescent COVID-19. Each CDR3 is given with its conserved first and last residue. Fields, in order: D gene, J gene, clone size, V gene, CDR3 DNA, CDR3 protein. The D gene is left open where the match is weak. Clone size, where shown, is once, few, many, or a class for clones that have expanded.

>-|TRBJ1-5|once|TRBV5-6
TGTGCCAGCAGCTTCGGAGCCTGGAGCAATCAGCCCCAGCATTTT
CASSFGAWSNQPQHF
>-|TRBJ2-2|-|TRBV6-5
TGTGCCAGCAGTTATTACAGGGACGCCGGGGAGCTGTTTTTT
CASSYYRDAGELFF
>-|TRBJ2-1|-|TRBV12-3/TRBV12-4
TGTGCCAGCAGTTTTGACACCTACAATGAGCAGTTCTTC
CASSFDTYNEQFF
>TRBD2|TRBJ2-5|-|TRBV7-2
TGTGCCAGCAGCTTAGGGCCGGAGACTAGCGGCGCGGAGACCCAGTACTTC
CASSLGPETSGAETQYF
>TRBD2|TRBJ2-7|-|TRBV29-1
TGCAGCGCAGGGGCCGGGGGGGGAGTGCGGGAGCAGTACTTC
CSAGAGGGVREQYF
>-|TRBJ2-3|-|TRBV2
TGTGCCAGCAGTTCCGACAGGTGGAGCACAGATACGCAGTATTTT
CASSSDRWSTDTQYF
>TRBD2|TRBJ2-1|-|TRBV19
TGTGCCAGTAGTAGAGCGGGGGGCCACTACAATGAGCAGTTCTTC
CASSRAGGHYNEQFF
>-|TRBJ2-3|-|TRBV5-5
TGTGCCAGCAGCGCCCAGGGGGGTGGCACAGATACGCAGTATTTT
CASSAQGGGTDTQYF
>-|TRBJ2-3|once|TRBV12-3/TRBV12-4
TGTGCCAGCAGTTTAGGCGGGGCAGATACGCAGTATTTT
CASSLGGADTQYF
>TRBD1|TRBJ1-5|-|TRBV15
TGTGCCACCAGCACCCATACGGGACAGAATCAGCCCCAGCATTTT
CATSTHTGQNQPQHF
>-|TRBJ1-5|-|TRBV19
TGTGCCAGTAGTATTAGATTCCGGGCGGGTAATAGCAATCAGCCCCAGCATTTT
CASSIRFRAGNSNQPQHF
>-|TRBJ1-2|-|TRBV5-4
TGTGCCAGCAGCTTCGAGCCAGGGGATATCTATGGCTACACCTTC
CASSFEPGDIYGYTF
>TRBD1|TRBJ2-6|-|TRBV24-1
TGTGCCACCAGTGGACCCGAAGCGACAGGGAACTCTGGGGCCAACGTCCTGACTTTC
CATSGPEATGNSGANVLTF
>-|TRBJ2-7|-|TRBV10-2
TGCGCCAGCAGTGATTGGGGAGGAAGCTCCTACGAGCAGTACTTC
CASSDWGGSSYEQYF
>-|TRBJ2-1|few|TRBV5-5
TGTGCCAGCAGCTTAAGCTCTAATGCCTACAATGAGCAGTTCTTC
CASSLSSNAYNEQFF
>TRBD2|TRBJ2-7|-|TRBV18
TGTGCCAGCTCCCTAGCGGGTTTTGCCTACGAGCAGTACTTC
CASSLAGFAYEQYF
>-|TRBJ2-1|-|TRBV29-1
TGCAGCGTTGAAGGGACTCTTAGCTCCTACAATGAGCAGTTCTTC
CSVEGTLSSYNEQFF
>-|TRBJ1-1|-|TRBV7-2
TGTGCCAGCAGCTTGCCTTTGAGCACTGAAGCTTTCTTT
CASSLPLSTEAFF
>-|TRBJ2-2|many|TRBV7-2
TGTGCCAGCAGCTTTTCTAGTGCCGGGGAGCTGTTTTTT
CASSFSSAGELFF
>-|TRBJ2-4|-|TRBV24-1
TGTGCCACCAGTGATAAAGGGGTCCCAAACATTCAGTACTTC
CATSDKGVPNIQYF
>TRBD1|TRBJ1-6|once|TRBV23-1
TGCGCCAGCAGTACAGGGGGCACGATAAGAAATAATTCACCCCTCCACTTT
CASSTGGTIRNNSPLHF
>-|TRBJ2-1|-|TRBV3-1/TRBV3-2
TGTGCCAGCAGCCAAGTGTCGGGAGTCCCCAATGAGCAGTTCTTC
CASSQVSGVPNEQFF
>TRBD1|TRBJ2-7|-|TRBV18
TGTGCCAGCTCACCATTTACGCTTGCGGGACAGGGGGCGTCTCGCGAGCAGTACTTC
CASSPFTLAGQGASREQYF
>-|TRBJ1-2|-|TRBV7-8
TGTGCCAGCAGCTTAGTCAGGTCTAAGACCTATGGCTACACCTTC
CASSLVRSKTYGYTF
>TRBD1|TRBJ2-7|once|TRBV24-1
TGTGCCACCAGCCTCGGGGGACAGGGCTACGAGCAGTACTTC
CATSLGGQGYEQYF
>-|TRBJ1-4|-|TRBV13
TGTGCCAGCAGCTTTGAGCGTAATGAAAAACTGTTTTTT
CASSFERNEKLFF
>-|TRBJ1-6|-|TRBV30
TGTGCCTGGAGTGCTAAGGGGTCCGGAAGGGGTAATTCACCCCTCCACTTT
CAWSAKGSGRGNSPLHF
>TRBD2|TRBJ2-3|-|TRBV5-1
TGCGCCAGACACGGGACTAGCGCCATCACAGATACGCAGTATTTT
CARHGTSAITDTQYF
>-|TRBJ2-4|-|TRBV6-2/TRBV6-3
TGTGCCAGCAGTTACGCAGTCGTTAGGGAGCTAGCCAAAAACATTCAGTACTTC
CASSYAVVRELAKNIQYF
>-|TRBJ2-3|-|TRBV5-4
TGTGCCAGCAGCCCCTCCACAGATACGCAGTATTTT
CASSPSTDTQYF
>TRBD1|TRBJ2-2|many|TRBV2
TGTGCCAGCAGCCCACAGGGGACCACCGGGGAGCTGTTTTTT
CASSPQGTTGELFF
>-|TRBJ1-2|-|TRBV18
TGTGCCAGCTCACCACGGGCAGGGGACGGCTACACCTTC
CASSPRAGDGYTF
>-|TRBJ1-1|-|TRBV24-1
TGTGCCACCAGTGATTTGACCGGGACACTGAACACTGAAGCTTTCTTT
CATSDLTGTLNTEAFF
>TRBD2|TRBJ2-5|once|TRBV5-4
TGTGCCAGCAGCTTGGAACTAGCGGGTCGGGAGACCCAGTACTTC
CASSLELAGRETQYF
>-|TRBJ2-3|-|TRBV19
TGTGCCAGTAGTATAGAGGAGACCCACGACACAGATACGCAGTATTTT
CASSIEETHDTDTQYF
>-|TRBJ2-7|once|TRBV5-4
TGTGCCAGCAGCCCCTATTCGAGCGGGACATCCTACGAGCAGTACTTC
CASSPYSSGTSYEQYF
>-|TRBJ2-7|few|TRBV29-1
TGCAGCGTCAGATGGGGGGACGAGCAGTACTTC
CSVRWGDEQYF
>-|TRBJ2-2|-|TRBV6-6
TGTGCCAGCACCCAGACTAGACCCGGGGAGCTGTTTTTT
CASTQTRPGELFF
>TRBD2|TRBJ2-1|-|TRBV5-1
TGCGCCAGCAGCTCCGGGACTAGGGATGAGCAGTTCTTC
CASSSGTRDEQFF
>-|TRBJ1-2|few|TRBV14
TGTGCCAGCAGCCAAGATTTCGGGTTTCGAGGCTACACCTTC
CASSQDFGFRGYTF